A single sample is the source of the 4 T cell receptor beta chains below, sequenced in a study of blood T cell repertoires in COVID-19. Generated by immunoSEQ multiplex PCR, the TCRdb table keeps only in-frame clones and is missing some. The sample has about 80,000 clones, roughly 80% seen once; the top ten hold 9.5% to 15%. The sample taken for sequencing was peripheral blood. The receptors stem from a man older than 75 with acute or convalescent COVID-19.

V usage is TRBV7-3 and J usage is TRBJ2-3, with 7 bases matching TRBD2. The CDR3 spans 15 residues. Germline V gene data show CDR1 as SGHTA and CDR2 as FQGTGA. J lost 3 bases, V lost 0 bases, and 3 bases had no gene match. The CDR3 is CASSLTSGATDTQYF. CDR3 bases: TGTGCCAGCAGCTTAACCAGCGGGGCGACAGATACGCAGTATTTT.

J is TRBJ2-5 and V is TRBV14, with 7 bases that match TRBD1. CDR3 length equals 15 residues. Germline V gives CDR1 SGHDN, CDR2 FVKESK. The V gene end was trimmed by 2 bases and the J gene end by 2 bases; junction bases not matched to a gene: 5. The CDR3 DNA sequence: TGTGCCAGCAGCCAAAGGGGGCGCAGGCAAGAGACCCAGTACTTC. Protein: CASSQRGRRQETQYF.

This sequence joins TRBV6-4 and TRBJ1-2; 10 nucleotides line up with TRBD1. CDR3 length: 15 amino acids. V dropped 6 bases and J dropped 5; count of bases not matched to a gene: 9. Germline CDR1 and CDR2: MRHNA and SNTAGT. The CDR3 DNA follows: TGTGCCAGCAGCCCACGGGGGACAGGGGAGTATGGCTACACCTTC. Amino acids: CASSPRGTGEYGYTF.

This clone turned up a few times. V and J are TRBV29-1 and TRBJ1-4, with TRBD1 as a possible D gene (6 bases). V was pared by 3 bases and J by 7 bases, with 15 bases between. Germline V gene lookup returns CDR1 SQVTM and CDR2 ANQGSEA. This CDR3 is built from 14 residues. In DNA, the CDR3 is TGCAGCGTTGAGGGGACACCCAGGGGTGAAAAACTGTTTTTT. The encoded protein is CSVEGTPRGEKLFF.